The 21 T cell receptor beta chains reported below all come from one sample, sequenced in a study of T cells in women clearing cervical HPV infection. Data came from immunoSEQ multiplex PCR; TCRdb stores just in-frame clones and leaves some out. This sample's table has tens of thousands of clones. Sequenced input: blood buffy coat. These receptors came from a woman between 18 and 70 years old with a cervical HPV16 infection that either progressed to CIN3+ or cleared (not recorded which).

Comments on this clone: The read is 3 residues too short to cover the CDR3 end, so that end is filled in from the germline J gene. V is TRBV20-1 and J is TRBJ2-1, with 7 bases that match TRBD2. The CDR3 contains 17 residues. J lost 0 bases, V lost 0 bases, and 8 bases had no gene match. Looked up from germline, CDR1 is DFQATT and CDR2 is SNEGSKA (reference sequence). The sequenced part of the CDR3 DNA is TGCAGTGCTAGAGATTATGGGACGGGGGGCTCCTACAATGAG. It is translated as CSARDYGTGGSYNE. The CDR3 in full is CSARDYGTGGSYNEQFF.

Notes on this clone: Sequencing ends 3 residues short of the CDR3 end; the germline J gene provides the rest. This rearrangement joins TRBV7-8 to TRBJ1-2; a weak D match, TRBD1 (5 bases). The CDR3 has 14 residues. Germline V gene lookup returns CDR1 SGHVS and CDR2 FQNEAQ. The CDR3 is CASSKEPGGNIYTF. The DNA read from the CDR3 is TGTGCCAGCAGCAAGGAACCCGGGGGAAACATC.

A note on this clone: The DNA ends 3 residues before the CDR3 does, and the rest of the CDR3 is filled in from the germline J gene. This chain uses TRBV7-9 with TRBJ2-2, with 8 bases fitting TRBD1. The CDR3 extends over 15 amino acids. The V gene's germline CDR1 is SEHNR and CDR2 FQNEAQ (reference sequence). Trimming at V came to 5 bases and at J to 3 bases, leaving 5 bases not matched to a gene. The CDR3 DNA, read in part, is TGTGCCAGCAGCCCAGAGACAGGGGACACCGGGGAG. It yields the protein CASSPETGDTGE. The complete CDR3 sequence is CASSPETGDTGELFF.

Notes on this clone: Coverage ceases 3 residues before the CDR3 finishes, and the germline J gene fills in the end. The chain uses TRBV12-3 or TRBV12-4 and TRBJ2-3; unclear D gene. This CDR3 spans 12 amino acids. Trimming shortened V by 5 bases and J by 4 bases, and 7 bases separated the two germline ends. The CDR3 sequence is CASSPTADTQYF. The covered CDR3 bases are TGTGCCAGCAGTCCCACAGCAGATACG.

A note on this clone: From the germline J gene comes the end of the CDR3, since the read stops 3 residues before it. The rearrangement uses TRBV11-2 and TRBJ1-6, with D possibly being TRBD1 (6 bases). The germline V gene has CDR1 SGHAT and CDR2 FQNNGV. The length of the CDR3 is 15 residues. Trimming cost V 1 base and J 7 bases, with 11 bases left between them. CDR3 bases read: TGTGCCAGCAGCTTAGTGACAGGTGCCAATTCACCC. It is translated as CASSLVTGANSP. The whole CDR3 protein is CASSLVTGANSPLHF. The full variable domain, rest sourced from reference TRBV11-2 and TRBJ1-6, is EAGVAQSPRYKIIEKRQSVAFWCNPISGHATLYWYQQILGQGPKLLIQFQNNGVVDDSQLPKDRFSAERLKGVDSTLKIQPAKLEDSAVYLCASSLVTGANSPLHFGNGTRLTVT.

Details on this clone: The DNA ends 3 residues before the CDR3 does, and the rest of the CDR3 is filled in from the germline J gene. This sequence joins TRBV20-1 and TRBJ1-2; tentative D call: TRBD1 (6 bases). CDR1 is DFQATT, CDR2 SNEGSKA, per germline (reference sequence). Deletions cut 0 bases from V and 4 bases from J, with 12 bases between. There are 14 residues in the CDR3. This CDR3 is CSARDTGSSYGYTF. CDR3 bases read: TGCAGTGCTAGAGATACAGGGAGTAGCTATGGC.

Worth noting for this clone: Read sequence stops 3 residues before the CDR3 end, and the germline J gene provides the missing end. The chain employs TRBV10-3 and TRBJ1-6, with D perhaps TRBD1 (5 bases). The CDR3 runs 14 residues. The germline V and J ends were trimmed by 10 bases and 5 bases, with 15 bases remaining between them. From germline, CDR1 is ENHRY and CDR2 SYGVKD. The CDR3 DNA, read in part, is TGTGCCACCCATGGGGCAGTAGATAATTCACCC. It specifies CATHGAVDNSP. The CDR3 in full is CATHGAVDNSPLHF.

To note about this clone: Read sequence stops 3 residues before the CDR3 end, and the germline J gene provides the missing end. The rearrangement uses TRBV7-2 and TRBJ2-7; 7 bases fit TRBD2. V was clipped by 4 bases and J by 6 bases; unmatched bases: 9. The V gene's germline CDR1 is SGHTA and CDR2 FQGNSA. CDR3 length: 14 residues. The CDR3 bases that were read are TGTGCCAGCAGCTGGGAAGGGGAGCGGGGCGAG. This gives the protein CASSWEGERGE. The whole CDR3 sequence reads CASSWEGERGEQYF.

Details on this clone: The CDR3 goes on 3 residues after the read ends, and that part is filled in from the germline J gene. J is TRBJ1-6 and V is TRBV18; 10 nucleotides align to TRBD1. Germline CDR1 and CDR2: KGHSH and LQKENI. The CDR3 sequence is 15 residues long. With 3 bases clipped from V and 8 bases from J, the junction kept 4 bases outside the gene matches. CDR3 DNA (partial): TGTGCCAGCTCACCGACCGGGACAGGGGATTCACCC. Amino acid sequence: CASSPTGTGDSP. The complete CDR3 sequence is CASSPTGTGDSPLHF.

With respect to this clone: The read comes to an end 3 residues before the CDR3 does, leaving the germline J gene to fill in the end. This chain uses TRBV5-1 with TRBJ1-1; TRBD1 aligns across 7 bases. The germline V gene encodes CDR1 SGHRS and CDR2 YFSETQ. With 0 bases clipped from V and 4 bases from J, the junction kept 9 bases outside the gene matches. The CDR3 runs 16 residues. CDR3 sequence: CASSLEGAGGFTEAFF. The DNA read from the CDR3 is TGCGCCAGCAGCTTGGAGGGGGCGGGGGGGTTCACTGAA.

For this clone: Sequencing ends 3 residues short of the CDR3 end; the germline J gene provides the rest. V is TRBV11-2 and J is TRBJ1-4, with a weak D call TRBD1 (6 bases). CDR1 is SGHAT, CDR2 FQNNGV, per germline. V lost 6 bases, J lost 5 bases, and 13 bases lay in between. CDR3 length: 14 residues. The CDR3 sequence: CASRRGGANEKLFF. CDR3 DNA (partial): TGTGCCAGCAGAAGGGGGGGGGCGAATGAAAAA.

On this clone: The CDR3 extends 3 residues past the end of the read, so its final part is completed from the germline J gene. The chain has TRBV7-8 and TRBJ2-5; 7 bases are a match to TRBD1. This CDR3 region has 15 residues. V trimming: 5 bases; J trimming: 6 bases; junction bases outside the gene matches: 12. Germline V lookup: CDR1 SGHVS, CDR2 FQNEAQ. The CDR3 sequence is CASSREGAARKTQYF. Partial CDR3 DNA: TGTGCCAGCAGCCGCGAGGGGGCGGCCCGGAAGACC.

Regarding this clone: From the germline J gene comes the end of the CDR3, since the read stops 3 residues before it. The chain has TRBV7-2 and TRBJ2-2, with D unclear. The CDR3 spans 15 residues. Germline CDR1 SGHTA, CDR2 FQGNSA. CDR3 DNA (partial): TGTGCCAGCAGCCAGACTTCGGCCCTTGGTGAAAAG. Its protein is CASSQTSALGEK. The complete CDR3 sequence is CASSQTSALGEKLFF.

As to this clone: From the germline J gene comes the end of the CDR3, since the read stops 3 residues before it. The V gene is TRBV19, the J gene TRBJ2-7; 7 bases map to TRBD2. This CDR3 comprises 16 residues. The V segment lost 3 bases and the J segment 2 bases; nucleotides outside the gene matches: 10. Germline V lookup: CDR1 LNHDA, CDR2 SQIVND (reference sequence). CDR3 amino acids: CASSIKGGVATYEQYF. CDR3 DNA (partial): TGTGCCAGTAGTATCAAGGGAGGGGTTGCTACCTACGAG. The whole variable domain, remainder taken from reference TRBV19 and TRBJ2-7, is DGGITQSPKYLFRKEGQNVTLSCEQNLNHDAMYWYRQDPGQGLRLIYYSQIVNDFQKGDIAEGYSVSREKKESFPLTVTSAQKNPTAFYLCASSIKGGVATYEQYFGPGTRLTVT.

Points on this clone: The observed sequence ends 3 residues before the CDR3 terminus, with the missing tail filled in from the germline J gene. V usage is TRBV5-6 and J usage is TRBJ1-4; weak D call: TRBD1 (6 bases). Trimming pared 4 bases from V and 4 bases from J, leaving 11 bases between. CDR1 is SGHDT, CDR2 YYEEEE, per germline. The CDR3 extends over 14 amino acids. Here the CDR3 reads CASSPDRYNEKLFF. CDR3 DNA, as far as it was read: TGTGCCAGCAGCCCGGACAGATATAATGAAAAA.

The DNA read from the CDR3 is TGTGCCAGCAGTTACTCAGAGCGGGGTCCCAAAAACATT. It is translated as CASSYSERGPKNI. The CDR3 in its entirety is CASSYSERGPKNIQYF. This chain connects TRBV6-2 or TRBV6-3 to TRBJ2-4, with 7 bases that match TRBD2. The read stops 3 residues short of the end of the CDR3; the missing end is completed from the germline J gene. With V trimmed by 0 bases and J by 2 bases, 4 bases remained unmatched. This CDR3 contains 16 residues. Germline V lookup: CDR1 MNHEY, CDR2 SVGEGT.

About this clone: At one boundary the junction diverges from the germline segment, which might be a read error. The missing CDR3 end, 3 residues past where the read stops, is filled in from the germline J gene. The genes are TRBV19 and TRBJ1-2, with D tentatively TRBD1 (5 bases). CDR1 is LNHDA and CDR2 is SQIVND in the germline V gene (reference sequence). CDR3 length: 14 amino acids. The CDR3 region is CASSVDRTSYGYTF. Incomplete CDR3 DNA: TGTGCCAGTAGTGTAGACAGAACTAGCTATGGC.

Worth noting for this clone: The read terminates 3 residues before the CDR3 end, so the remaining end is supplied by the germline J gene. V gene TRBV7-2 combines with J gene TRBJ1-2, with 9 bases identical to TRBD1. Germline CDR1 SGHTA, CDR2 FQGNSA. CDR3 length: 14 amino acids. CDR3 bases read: TGTGCCAGCAGCACTGGGACAGGGCCTTACGAC. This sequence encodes CASSTGTGPYD. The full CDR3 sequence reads CASSTGTGPYDYTF. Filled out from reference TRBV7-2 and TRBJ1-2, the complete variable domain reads GAGVSQSPSNKVTEKGKDVELRCDPISGHTALYWYRQSLGQGLEFLIYFQGNSAPDKSGLPSDRFSAERTGGSVSTLTIQRTQQEDSAVYLCASSTGTGPYDYTFGSGTRLTVV.

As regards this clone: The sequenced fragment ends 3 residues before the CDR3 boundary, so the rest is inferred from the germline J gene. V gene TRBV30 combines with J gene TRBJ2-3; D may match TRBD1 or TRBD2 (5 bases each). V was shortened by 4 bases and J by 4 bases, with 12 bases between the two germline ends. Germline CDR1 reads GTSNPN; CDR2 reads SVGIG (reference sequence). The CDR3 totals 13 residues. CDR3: CAWIPGRPDTQYF. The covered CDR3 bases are TGTGCCTGGATTCCAGGGAGACCAGATACG.

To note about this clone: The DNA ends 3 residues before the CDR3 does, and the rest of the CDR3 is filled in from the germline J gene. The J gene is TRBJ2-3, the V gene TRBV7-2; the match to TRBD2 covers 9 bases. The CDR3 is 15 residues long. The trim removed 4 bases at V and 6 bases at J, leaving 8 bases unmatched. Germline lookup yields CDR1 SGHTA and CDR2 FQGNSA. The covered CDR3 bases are TGTGCCAGCAGCTCTCTAGCGGGGTTATTCGATACG. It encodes CASSSLAGLFDT. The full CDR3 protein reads CASSSLAGLFDTQYF.

The CDR3 protein is CASSLADTDTQYF. The CDR3 bases that were read are TGTGCCAGCAGCTTAGCGGATACAGATACG. The rearrangement joins TRBV7-3 to TRBJ2-3; no clear D. Coverage ceases 3 residues before the CDR3 finishes, and the germline J gene fills in the end. There are 13 residues in the CDR3. Trimming removed 2 bases at V and 3 bases at J, with 6 bases between. Looked up from germline, CDR1 is SGHTA and CDR2 is FQGTGA.